This T cell receptor (beta chain) came from a study of response to subunit inactivated influenza vaccine. TCRdb processed the RT-PCR reads anew with MiXCR; each CDR3 protein has one entry. The table shows 150,000 to 200,000 distinct CDR3 sequences, with 12% occurring only once. In its sample, this clonotype was seen a few times. Its antigen is unidentified. CDR3 length: 18 residues. The germline V gene encodes CDR1 MDHEN and CDR2 SYDVKM. The ends were cut back, 3 bases at V and 2 bases at J, with 22 bases in the middle. Study conclusions and caveats: Authors suggested each seasonal influenza vaccination recruits few new T cells.

This same sample was also part of a study on T cells expressing NK-cell markers. That paper states: For TCR beta, cDNA was produced by 5'RACE template switching with UMIs. Seven of eight sequenced donors tested HCMV-seropositive; one tested seronegative. Among CD8+ T cells from 5 to 7 donors, dominant NKG2C+ clonotypes accounted for roughly 1.0-8%. The CD3+CD56-NKG2C+ fraction of several donors was also led by these clonotypes.

The V call is TRBV28, the J call TRBJ2-5, with D maybe TRBD2 (6 bases). Here the sequenced sample was CD8+ T cells sorted from PBMCs, taken 11 to 12 days after vaccination. This clonotype was obtained from a man aged 50-59 years who received an inactivated influenza vaccine. The CDR3 reads CASSFLRDSKGEQETQYF. The CDR3 coding sequence is TGTGCCAGCAGTTTTCTCCGGGACTCCAAAGGGGAGCAAGAGACCCAGTACTTC.